This T cell receptor beta chain was profiled in a study of persistence of HIV-infected CD4 T cells. The V segment lost 3 bases and the J segment 2 bases; nucleotides outside the gene matches: 8. Germline values: CDR1 ENHRY, CDR2 SYGVKD. CDR3 length: 17 amino acids. In the case of this clone: Its antigen is not known.

Cells were stimulated with CMV-infected fibroblast lysates at around 9.1 ug/mL. Memory cells lacking CD40L and CD69 with high CD45RO were sorted. These HIV-1-infected adults initiated suppressive ART in chronic infection. This was the immunoSEQ version 4 assay in survey mode. Sequencing was performed with immunoSEQ multiplex PCR; in TCRdb, only in-frame clones are kept and a portion is missing. The data contain 46,000 or so clones, about 80% of them singletons. The clonotype comes from an adult man with HIV who was CMV-seropositive. Source: CD4+ T cells sorted from PBMCs after roughly 19-hour stimulation, taken from a patient who received antiretroviral therapy. The chain links TRBV10-3 to TRBJ1-5; the match to TRBD1 covers 9 bases. CDR3 sequence: CAISDSGTGRRNQPQHF. CDR3 nucleotides: TGTGCCATCAGTGATTCCGGGACAGGGCGTCGCAATCAGCCCCAGCATTTT.